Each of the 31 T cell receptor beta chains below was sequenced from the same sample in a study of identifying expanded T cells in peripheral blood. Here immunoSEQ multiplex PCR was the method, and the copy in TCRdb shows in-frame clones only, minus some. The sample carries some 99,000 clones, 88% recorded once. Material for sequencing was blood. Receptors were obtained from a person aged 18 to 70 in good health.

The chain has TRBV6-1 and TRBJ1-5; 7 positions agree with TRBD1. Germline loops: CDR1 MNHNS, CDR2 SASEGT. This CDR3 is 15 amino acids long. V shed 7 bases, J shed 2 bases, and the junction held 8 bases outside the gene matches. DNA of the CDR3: TGTGCCAGCACCGCTGACAGGGATCGCAATCAGCCCCAGCATTTT. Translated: CASTADRDRNQPQHF.

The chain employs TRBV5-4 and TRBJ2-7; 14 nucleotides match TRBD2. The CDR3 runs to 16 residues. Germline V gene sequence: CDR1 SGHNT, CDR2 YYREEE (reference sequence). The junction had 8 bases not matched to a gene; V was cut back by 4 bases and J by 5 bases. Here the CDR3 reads CASSPRTSGRFNEQYF. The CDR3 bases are TGTGCCAGCAGCCCTAGGACTAGCGGGAGGTTTAACGAGCAGTACTTC.

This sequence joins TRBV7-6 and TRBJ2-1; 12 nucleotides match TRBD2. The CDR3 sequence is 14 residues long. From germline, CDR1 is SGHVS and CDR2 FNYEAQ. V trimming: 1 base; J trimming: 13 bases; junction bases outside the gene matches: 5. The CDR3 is CASSLDSSGGAQFF. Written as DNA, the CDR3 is TGTGCCAGCAGCTTAGACTCTAGCGGGGGGGCCCAGTTCTTC.

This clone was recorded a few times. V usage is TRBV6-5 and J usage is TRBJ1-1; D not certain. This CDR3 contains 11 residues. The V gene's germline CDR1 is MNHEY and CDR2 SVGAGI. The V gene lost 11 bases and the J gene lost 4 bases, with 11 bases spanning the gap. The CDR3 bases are TGTGCCGTCCGTAAGGCCACTGAAGCTTTCTTT. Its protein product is CAVRKATEAFF.

Here the CDR3 reads CASSPYKGPAGTEQYF. In DNA form, the CDR3 reads TGTGCCAGCAGCCCCTATAAGGGACCCGCGGGTACCGAGCAGTACTTC. J is TRBJ2-7 and V is TRBV5-5; D tentatively reads TRBD1 or TRBD2 (5 bases each). The V end lost 4 bases, the J end lost 6 bases, and 23 bases lay between the germline ends. The CDR3 consists of 16 residues. From germline, CDR1 is SGHKS and CDR2 YYEKEE (reference sequence).

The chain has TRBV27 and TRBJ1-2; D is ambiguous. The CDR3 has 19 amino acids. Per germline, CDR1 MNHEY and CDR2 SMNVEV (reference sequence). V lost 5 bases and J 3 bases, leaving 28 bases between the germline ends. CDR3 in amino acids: CASSLLPGSSQGSHYGYTF. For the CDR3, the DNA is TGTGCCAGCAGTCTTCTTCCGGGCAGCTCTCAAGGGTCCCACTATGGCTACACCTTC.

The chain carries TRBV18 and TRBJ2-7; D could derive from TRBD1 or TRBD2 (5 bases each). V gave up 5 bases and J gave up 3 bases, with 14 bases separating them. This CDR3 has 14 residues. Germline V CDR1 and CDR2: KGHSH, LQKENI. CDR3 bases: TGTGCCAGCTCATACCGGGACGGTGGCTACGAGCAGTACTTC. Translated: CASSYRDGGYEQYF.

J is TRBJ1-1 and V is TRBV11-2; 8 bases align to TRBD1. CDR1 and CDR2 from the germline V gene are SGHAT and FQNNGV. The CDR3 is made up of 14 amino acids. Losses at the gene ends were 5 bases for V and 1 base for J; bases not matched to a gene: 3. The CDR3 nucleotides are TGTGCCAGCAGCCCCGGACAGGGGAACACTGAAGCTTTCTTT. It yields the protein CASSPGQGNTEAFF.

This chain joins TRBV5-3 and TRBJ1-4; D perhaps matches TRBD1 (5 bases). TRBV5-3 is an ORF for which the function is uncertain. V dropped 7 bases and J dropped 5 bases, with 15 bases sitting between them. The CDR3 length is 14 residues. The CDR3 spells CARGTGRENEKLFF. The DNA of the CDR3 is TGTGCCAGAGGGACGGGACGGGAGAATGAAAAACTGTTTTTT.

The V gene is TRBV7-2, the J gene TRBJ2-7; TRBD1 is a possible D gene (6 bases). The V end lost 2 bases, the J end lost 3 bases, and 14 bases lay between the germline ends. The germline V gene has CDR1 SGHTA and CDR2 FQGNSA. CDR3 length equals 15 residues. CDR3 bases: TGTGCCAGCAGCTTAACCGGGACATGGGGCTACGAGCAGTACTTC. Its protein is CASSLTGTWGYEQYF.

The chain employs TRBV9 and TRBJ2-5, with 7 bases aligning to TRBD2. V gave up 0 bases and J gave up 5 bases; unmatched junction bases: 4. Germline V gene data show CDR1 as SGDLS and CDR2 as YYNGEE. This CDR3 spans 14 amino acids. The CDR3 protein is CASSVARRGETQYF. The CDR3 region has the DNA TGTGCCAGCAGCGTAGCTCGGCGGGGGGAGACCCAGTACTTC.

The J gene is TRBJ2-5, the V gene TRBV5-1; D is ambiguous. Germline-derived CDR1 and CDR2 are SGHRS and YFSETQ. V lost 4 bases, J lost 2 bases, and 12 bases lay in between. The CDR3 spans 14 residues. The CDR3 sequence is CASSKFTHQETQYF. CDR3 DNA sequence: TGCGCCAGCAGCAAGTTCACCCATCAAGAGACCCAGTACTTC.

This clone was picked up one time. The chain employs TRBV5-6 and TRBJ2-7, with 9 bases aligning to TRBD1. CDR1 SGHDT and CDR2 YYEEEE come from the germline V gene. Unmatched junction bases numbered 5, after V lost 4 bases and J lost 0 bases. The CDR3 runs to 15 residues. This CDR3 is CASSTDRGASYEQYF. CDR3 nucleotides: TGTGCCAGCAGCACCGACAGGGGGGCCTCCTACGAGCAGTACTTC.

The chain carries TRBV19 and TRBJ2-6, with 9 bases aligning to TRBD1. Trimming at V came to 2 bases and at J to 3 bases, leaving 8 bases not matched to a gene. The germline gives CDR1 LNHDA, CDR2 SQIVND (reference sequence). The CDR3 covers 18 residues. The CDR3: CASSISPGQGGGANVLTF. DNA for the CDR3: TGTGCCAGTAGTATATCGCCGGGACAGGGAGGTGGGGCCAACGTCCTGACTTTC.

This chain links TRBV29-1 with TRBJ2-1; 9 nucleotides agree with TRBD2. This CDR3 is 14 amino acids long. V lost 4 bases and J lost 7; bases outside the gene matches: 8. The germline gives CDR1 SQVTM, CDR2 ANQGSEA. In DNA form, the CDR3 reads TGCAGCGTTGTCCGCGGGAGGGTAGGAAATGAGCAGTTCTTC. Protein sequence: CSVVRGRVGNEQFF.

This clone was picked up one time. The CDR3 region is CASSSGTVLEQYF. CDR3 DNA sequence: TGTGCCAGCAGCTCCGGGACAGTTCTGGAGCAGTACTTC. The V call is TRBV11-2, the J call TRBJ2-7, with 7 bases that match TRBD1. The CDR3 runs to 13 residues. CDR1 and CDR2 (germline): SGHAT, FQNNGV. With V trimmed by 4 bases and J by 7 bases, 7 bases remained unmatched.

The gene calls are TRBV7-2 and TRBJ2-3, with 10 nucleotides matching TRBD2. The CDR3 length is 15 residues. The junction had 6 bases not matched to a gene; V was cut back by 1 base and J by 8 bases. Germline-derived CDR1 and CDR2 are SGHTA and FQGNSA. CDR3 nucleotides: TGTGCCAGCAGCTTAGAGCGGGGGGGCTTGGGTACGCAGTATTTT. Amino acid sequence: CASSLERGGLGTQYF.

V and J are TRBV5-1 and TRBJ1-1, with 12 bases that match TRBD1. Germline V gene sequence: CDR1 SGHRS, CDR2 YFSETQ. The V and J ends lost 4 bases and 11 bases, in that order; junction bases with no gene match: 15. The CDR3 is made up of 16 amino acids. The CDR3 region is CASSAAGTGGQGMAFF. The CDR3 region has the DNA TGCGCCAGCAGCGCAGCCGGGACAGGGGGCCAGGGGATGGCTTTCTTT.

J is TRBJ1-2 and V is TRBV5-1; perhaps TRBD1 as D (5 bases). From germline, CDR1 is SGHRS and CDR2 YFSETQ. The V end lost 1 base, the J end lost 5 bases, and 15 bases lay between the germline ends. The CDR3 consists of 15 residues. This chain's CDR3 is CASSLTGGGKYGYTF. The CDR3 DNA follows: TGCGCCAGCAGCTTGACTGGTGGGGGGAAGTATGGCTACACCTTC.

CDR3 residues: CASSYSPGEGYEQYF. CDR3 DNA sequence: TGTGCCAGCAGTTACTCCCCCGGGGAAGGCTACGAGCAGTACTTC. The chain couples TRBV6-5 to TRBJ2-7, with D perhaps TRBD2 (5 bases). CDR3 length: 15 residues. CDR1 and CDR2 (germline): MNHEY, SVGAGI. Trimming left V 0 bases short and J 3 bases short, with 12 bases between.

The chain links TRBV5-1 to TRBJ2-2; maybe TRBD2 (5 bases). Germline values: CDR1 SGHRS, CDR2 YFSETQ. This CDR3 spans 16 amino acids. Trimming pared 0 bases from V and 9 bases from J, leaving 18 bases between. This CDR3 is CASSLGGPVLGRELFF. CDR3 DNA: TGCGCCAGCAGCTTGGGCGGGCCAGTCCTAGGCAGGGAGCTGTTTTTT. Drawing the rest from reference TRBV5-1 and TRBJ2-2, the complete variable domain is KAGVTQTPRYLIKTRGQQVTLSCSPISGHRSVSWYQQTPGQGLQFLFEYFSETQRNKGNFPGRFSGRQFSNSRSEMNVSTLELGDSALYLCASSLGGPVLGRELFFGEGSRLTVL.

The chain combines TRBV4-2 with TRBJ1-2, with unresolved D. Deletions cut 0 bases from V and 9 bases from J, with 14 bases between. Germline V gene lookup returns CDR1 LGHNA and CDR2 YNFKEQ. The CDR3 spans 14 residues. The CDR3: CASSQDDYTSRYTF. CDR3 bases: TGTGCCAGCAGCCAAGATGATTACACCAGCCGCTACACCTTC.

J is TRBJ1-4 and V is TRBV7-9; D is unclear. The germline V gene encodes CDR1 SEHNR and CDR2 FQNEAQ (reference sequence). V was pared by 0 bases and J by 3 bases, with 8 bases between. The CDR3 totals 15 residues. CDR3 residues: CASSLAGRSNEKLFF. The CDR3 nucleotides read TGTGCCAGCAGCTTAGCAGGGAGGTCTAATGAAAAACTGTTTTTT.

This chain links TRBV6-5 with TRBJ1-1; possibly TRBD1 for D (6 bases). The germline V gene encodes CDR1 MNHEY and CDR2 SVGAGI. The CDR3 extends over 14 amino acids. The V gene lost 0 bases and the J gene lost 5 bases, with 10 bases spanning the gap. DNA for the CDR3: TGTGCCAGCAGTTACTCGAGGGGGATTACTGAAGCTTTCTTT. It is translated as CASSYSRGITEAFF.

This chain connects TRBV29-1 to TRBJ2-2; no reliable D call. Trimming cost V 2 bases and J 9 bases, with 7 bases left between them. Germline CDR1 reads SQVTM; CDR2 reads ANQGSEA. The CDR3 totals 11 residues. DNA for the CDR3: TGCAGCGTTGAAAAGCGACGGGAGCTGTTTTTT. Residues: CSVEKRRELFF.

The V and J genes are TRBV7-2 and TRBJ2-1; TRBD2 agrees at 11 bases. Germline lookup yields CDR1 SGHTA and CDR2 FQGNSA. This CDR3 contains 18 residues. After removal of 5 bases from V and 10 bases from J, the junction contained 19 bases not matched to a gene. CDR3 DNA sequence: TGTGCCAGCAGCCGCCGCCGGCGCCTAGCGGGAGGACCGGGAGAGCAGTTCTTC. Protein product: CASSRRRRLAGGPGEQFF.

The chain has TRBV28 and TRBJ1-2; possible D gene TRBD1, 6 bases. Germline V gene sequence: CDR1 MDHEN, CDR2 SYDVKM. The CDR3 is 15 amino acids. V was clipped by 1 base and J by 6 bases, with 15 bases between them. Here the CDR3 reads CASSLSYQGWNGYTF. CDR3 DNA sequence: TGTGCCAGCAGTTTATCTTACCAGGGGTGGAATGGCTACACCTTC.

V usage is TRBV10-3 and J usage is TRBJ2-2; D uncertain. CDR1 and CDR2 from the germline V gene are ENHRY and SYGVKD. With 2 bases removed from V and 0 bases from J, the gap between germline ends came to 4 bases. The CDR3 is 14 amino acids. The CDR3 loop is CAISEPPNTGELFF. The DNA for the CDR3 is TGTGCCATCAGTGAGCCCCCGAACACCGGGGAGCTGTTTTTT.

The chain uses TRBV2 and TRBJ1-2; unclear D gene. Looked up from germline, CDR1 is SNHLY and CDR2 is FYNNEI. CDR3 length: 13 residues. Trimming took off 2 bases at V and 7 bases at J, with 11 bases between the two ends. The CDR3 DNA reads TGTGCCAGCAGTGAACCTTCCCGCGCTGGCTACACCTTC. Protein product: CASSEPSRAGYTF.

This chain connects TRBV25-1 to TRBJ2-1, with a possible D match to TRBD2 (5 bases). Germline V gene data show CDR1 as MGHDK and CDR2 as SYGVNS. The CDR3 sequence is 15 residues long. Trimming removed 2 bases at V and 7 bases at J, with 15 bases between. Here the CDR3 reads CASSEQPGSRNEQFF. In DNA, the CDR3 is TGTGCCAGCAGTGAACAGCCGGGGAGCAGGAATGAGCAGTTCTTC.

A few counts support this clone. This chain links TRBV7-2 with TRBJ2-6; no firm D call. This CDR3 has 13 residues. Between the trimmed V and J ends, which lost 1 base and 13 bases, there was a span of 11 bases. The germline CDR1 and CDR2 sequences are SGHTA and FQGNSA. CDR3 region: CASSLGSVTVLTF. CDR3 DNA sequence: TGTGCCAGCAGCTTAGGTAGTGTGACGGTCCTGACTTTC.